A single T cell receptor (beta chain) is shown here with its context. What this receptor recognizes is not known. No much larger clone is present one base from it, and per-base qualities are unavailable. Per the germline V gene, WSHSY is the CDR1 and SAAADI is the CDR2. The CDR3 spans 15 residues, from the cysteine through the phenylalanine. This entry keeps only the CDR3 DNA: 45 bases, framed from base 1. For this chain, trimming is 5 bases at the V end and 5 bases at the J end, and the number of junction bases without a gene match is 4. The sample is drawn from a study of blood T cell repertoires in COVID-19 (TCRdb year 2020). Regarding the study in general: The collaborator samples originated in the United States, Italy and Spain and spanned the acute and convalescent phases of COVID-19. The sample metadata nearly always contained a de-identified subject ID, COVID-19 status, age in years and sex. Where HLA class I and class II types were available, the types were taken from metadata supplied by the sample provider, not from assay-based typing. Deeply sampled blood TCRbeta repertoires from subjects exposed to, actively infected with, or recovered from COVID-19 were included in the dataset. The material from the prospective study consisted of cDNA or gDNA derived from T cells, B-cell-depleted T cells, or PBMCs. The samples were drawn from the first 160 participants of the ongoing ImmuneRACE study and from 950 to 1,500 subjects provided by 6 global collaborators. The repertoires were made available in a free public database intended to serve as a resource for research on the immune response to SARS-CoV-2. Points the paper makes about the study in general: Clinical and demographic metadata were provided uncurated, with the amount varying by source and participant.

The immunoSEQ Assay, a bias-controlled multiplex PCR, was used to amplify TCRbeta CDR3 regions from genomic DNA. As for the authors' bioinformatics: The number of nucleated cells in each sample was estimated by amplification of reference gene primers within the assay. To quantify the absolute abundance of each unique TCRbeta CDR3 rearrangement, sequence reads were collapsed and filtered. For each sample, productive Simpson clonality was calculated as the square root of Simpson's diversity index across productive rearrangements. This is the immuneACCESS table as TCRdb keeps it, with only in-frame sequences that have V and J called. A part of the clones is gone; compared with another copy, unresolved V genes explain less than half, and the rest is unexplained. V and J calls and clone size follow that table, whereas D and trimming were derived from the DNA. Counted in this sample were fewer than 200,000 clones; 79% of them appeared once. 7.5% to 8.5% of the sample rests with the top ten.

In Seattle, one collaborating source enrolled patients while the infection was active and tracked those patients longitudinally over the course of disease. Each collaborating institution followed its own protocols to collect whole blood in K2EDTA tubes. For TCRbeta analysis, collaborators shipped samples as frozen whole blood, isolated PBMCs, or DNA extracted from either of those sample types. This sequence originates from a woman between 55 and 75 years old with COVID-19, enrolled during active disease. The rearranged segments are TRBV10-2 and TRBJ1-5; 12 of the junction bases match TRBD1. Sequencing was done on a sample of peripheral blood. CDR3 region: CASSPGQGAHQPQHF. The base sequence is TGCGCCAGCAGTCCGGGACAGGGGGCGCATCAGCCCCAGCATTTT.